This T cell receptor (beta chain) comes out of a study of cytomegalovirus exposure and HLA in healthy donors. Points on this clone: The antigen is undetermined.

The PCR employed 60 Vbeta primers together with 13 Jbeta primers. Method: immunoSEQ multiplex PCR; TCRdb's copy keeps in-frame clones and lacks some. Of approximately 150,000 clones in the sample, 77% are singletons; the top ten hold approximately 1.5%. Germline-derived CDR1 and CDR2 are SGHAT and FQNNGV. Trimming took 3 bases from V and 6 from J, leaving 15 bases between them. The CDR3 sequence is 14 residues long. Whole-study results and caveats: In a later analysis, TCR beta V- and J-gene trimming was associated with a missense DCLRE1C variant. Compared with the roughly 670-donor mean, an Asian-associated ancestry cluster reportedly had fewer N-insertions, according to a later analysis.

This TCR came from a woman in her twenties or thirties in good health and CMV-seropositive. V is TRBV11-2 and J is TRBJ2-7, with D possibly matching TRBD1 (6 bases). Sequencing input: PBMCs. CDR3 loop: CASSFLPGVVEQYF. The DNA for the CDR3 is TGTGCCAGCAGCTTTCTCCCAGGGGTGGTCGAGCAGTACTTC.